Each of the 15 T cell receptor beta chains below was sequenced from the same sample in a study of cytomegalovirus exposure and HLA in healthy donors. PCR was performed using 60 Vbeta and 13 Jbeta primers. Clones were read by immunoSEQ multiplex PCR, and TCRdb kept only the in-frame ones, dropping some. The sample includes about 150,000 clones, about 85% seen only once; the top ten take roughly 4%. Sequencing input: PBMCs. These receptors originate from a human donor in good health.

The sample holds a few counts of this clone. The DNA for the CDR3 is TGTGCCAGCTCACGGTCGGGGGGGAGCTCCTACAATGAGCAGTTCTTC. Its translation: CASSRSGGSSYNEQFF. V gene TRBV18 combines with J gene TRBJ2-1; TRBD2 matches 8 bases. V lost 4 bases to trimming and J lost 0 bases; unmatched junction nucleotides: 5. This CDR3 is built from 16 residues. CDR1 KGHSH and CDR2 LQKENI come from the germline V gene.

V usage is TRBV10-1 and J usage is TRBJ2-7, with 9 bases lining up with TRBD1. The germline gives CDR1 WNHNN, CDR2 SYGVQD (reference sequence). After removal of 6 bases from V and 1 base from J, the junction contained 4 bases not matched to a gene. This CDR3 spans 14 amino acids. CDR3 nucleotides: TGCGCCAGCAGCGCCGGGACAGGGTCCTACGAGCAGTACTTC. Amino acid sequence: CASSAGTGSYEQYF.

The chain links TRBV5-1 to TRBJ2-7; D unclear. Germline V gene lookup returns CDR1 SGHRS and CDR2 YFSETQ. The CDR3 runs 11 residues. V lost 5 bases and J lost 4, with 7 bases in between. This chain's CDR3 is CASRSEYEQYF. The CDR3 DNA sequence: TGCGCCAGCAGGAGCGAATACGAGCAGTACTTC.

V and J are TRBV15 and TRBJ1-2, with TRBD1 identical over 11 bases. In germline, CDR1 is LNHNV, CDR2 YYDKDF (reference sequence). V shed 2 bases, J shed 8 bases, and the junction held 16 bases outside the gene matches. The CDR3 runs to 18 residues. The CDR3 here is CATSRTAYIGQGAGGYTF. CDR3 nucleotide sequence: TGTGCCACCAGCAGAACCGCATACATCGGACAGGGGGCGGGCGGCTACACCTTC.

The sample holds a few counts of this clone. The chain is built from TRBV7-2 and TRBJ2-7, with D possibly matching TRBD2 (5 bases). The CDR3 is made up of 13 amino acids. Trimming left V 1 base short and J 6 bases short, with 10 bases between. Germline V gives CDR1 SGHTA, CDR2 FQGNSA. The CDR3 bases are TGTGCCAGCAGCTTAGGAGGGTATAGCGAGCAGTACTTC. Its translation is CASSLGGYSEQYF.

DNA for the CDR3: TGTGCCAGCAGCCGGACAGGGGTCACTGAAGCTTTCTTT. This sequence encodes CASSRTGVTEAFF. The rearrangement uses TRBV6-6 and TRBJ1-1; 9 nucleotides align to TRBD1. V trimming: 6 bases; J trimming: 4 bases; junction bases outside the gene matches: 3. Germline lookup yields CDR1 MNHNY and CDR2 SVGAGI (reference sequence). This CDR3 is built from 13 residues.

The CDR3 here is CASSILRGRQETQYF. The DNA for the CDR3 is TGTGCCAGTAGTATTCTGAGAGGGAGACAAGAGACCCAGTACTTC. The chain joins TRBV19 to TRBJ2-5; TRBD2 is a possible D gene (5 bases). CDR3 size: 15 residues. Trimming took 3 bases from V and 2 from J, leaving 13 bases between them. Germline CDR1 is LNHDA and CDR2 is SQIVND (reference sequence).

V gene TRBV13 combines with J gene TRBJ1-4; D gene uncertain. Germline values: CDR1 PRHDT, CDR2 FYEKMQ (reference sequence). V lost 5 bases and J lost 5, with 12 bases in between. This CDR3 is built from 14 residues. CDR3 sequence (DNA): TGTGCCAGCAGCCGGGCGGGAATGAATGAAAAACTGTTTTTT. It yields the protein CASSRAGMNEKLFF.

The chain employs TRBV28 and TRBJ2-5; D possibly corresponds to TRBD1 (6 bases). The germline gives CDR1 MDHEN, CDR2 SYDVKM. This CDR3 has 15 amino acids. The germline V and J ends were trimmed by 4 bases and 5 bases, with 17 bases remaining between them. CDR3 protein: CASSSWTDLGETQYF. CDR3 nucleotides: TGTGCCAGCAGTTCCTGGACAGACCTAGGGGAGACCCAGTACTTC.

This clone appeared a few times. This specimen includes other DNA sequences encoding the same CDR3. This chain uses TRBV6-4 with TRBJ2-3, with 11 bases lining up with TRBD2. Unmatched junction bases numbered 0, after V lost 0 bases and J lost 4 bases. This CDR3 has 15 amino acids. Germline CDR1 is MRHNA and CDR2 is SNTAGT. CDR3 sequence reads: CASSDSLAGADTQYF. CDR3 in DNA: TGTGCCAGCAGTGACTCACTAGCGGGAGCAGATACGCAGTATTTT.

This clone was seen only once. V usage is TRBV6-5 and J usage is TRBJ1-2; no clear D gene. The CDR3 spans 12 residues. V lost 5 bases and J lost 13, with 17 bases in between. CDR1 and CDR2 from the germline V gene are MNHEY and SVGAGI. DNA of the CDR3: TGTGCCAGCAGTGAGTCCAGGCCCGGACTCACCTTC. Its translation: CASSESRPGLTF.

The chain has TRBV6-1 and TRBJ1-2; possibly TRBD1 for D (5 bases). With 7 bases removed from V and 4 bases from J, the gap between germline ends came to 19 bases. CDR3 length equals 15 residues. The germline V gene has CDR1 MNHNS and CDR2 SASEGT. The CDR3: CASTQLGTLGYGYTF. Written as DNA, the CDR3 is TGTGCCAGCACCCAATTGGGGACTTTAGGCTATGGCTACACCTTC.

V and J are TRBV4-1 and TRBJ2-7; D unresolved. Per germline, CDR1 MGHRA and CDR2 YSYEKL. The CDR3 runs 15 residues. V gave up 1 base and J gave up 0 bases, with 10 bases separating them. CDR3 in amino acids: CASSQGDSSSYEQYF. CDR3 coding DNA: TGCGCCAGCAGCCAAGGAGACTCGTCCTCCTACGAGCAGTACTTC.

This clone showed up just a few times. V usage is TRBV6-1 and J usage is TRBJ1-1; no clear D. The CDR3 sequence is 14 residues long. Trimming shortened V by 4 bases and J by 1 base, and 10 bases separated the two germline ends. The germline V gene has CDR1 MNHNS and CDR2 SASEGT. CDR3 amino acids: CASSVGQANTEAFF. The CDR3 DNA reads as TGTGCCAGCAGTGTGGGTCAGGCGAACACTGAAGCTTTCTTT.

DNA of the CDR3: TGCGCCAGCAGTGAGGAGGCGACCCAGTACTTC. Protein sequence: CASSEEATQYF. The chain links TRBV10-2 to TRBJ2-5; no clear D. The CDR3 is made up of 11 amino acids. Germline-derived CDR1 and CDR2 are WSHSY and SAAADI. The ends were cut back, 2 bases at V and 7 bases at J, with 5 bases in the middle.